Shown below are 3 T cell receptor beta chains from a single sample sequenced in a study of PD-1 blockade in classical Hodgkin lymphoma. The protocol was immunoSEQ multiplex PCR, while the TCRdb copy is restricted to in-frame clones and leaves out a portion. The sample holds more than 55,000 clones, roughly 91% seen once. All patients experienced relapse after autologous stem cell transplantation, and brentuximab vedotin exposure was variable. The material was peripheral blood mononuclear cells (PBMCs), obtained before the second cycle of nivolumab. These receptors all come from a human donor with classical Hodgkin lymphoma.

The chain links TRBV5-1 to TRBJ1-4, with no clear D. The germline V gene has CDR1 SGHRS and CDR2 YFSETQ. V was cut by 4 bases and J by 4 bases, with 17 bases left in between. CDR3 length: 16 residues. CDR3 sequence reads: CASSRGSISGNEKLFF. Written as DNA, the CDR3 is TGCGCCAGCAGCCGTGGATCTATCTCCGGTAATGAAAAACTGTTTTTT.

The J gene is TRBJ1-1, the V gene TRBV5-1; D possibly corresponds to TRBD1 (5 bases). Trimming took 4 bases from V and 5 from J, leaving 18 bases between them. The CDR3 consists of 15 residues. The germline V gene encodes CDR1 SGHRS and CDR2 YFSETQ. CDR3 in amino acids: CASSVGTPGKTEAFF. Written as DNA, the CDR3 is TGCGCCAGCAGCGTCGGGACCCCTGGAAAAACTGAAGCTTTCTTT.

The rearrangement links TRBV5-1 to TRBJ2-3; TRBD1 matches 8 bases. Germline CDR1 and CDR2: SGHRS and YFSETQ. The CDR3 sequence is 16 residues long. V lost 2 bases and J lost 1; bases outside the gene matches: 6. The CDR3 DNA reads TGCGCCAGCAGCTTTTCCGGGACAGGAGGCACAGATACGCAGTATTTT. Translation: CASSFSGTGGTDTQYF.